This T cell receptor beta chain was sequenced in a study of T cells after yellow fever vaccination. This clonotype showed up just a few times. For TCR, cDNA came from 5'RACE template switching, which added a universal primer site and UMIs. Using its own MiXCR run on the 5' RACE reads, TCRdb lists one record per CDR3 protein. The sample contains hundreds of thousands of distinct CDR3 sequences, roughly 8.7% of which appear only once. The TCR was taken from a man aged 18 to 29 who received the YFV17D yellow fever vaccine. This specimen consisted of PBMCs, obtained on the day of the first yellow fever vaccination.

In DNA form, the CDR3 reads TGTGCCAGCAGCTTCAAAGTCAGGGGGAATCAGCCCCAGCATTTT. It encodes CASSFKVRGNQPQHF. This chain connects TRBV5-8 to TRBJ1-5; TRBD1 aligns across 7 bases. J gave up 4 bases and V 2 bases, and 6 bases lay outside the gene matches. CDR3 length: 15 residues. CDR1 is SGHTS, CDR2 YDEGEE, per germline. The whole variable domain, filled in from reference TRBV5-8 and TRBJ1-5, reads EAGVTQSPTHLIKTRGQQATLRCSPISGHTSVYWYQQALGLGLQFLLWYDEGEERNRGNFPPRFSGRQFPNYSSELNVNALELEDSALYLCASSFKVRGNQPQHFGDGTRLSIL.